A single sample gave rise to the 23 T cell receptor beta chains below, sequenced in a study of memory CD4+ T cells and cytomegalovirus serostatus. The repertoire was sequenced with immunoSEQ multiplex PCR; TCRdb's copy has only in-frame clones and lacks some. The sample has 40,000 to 50,000 clones; around 74% are singletons. Single viable CD3+CD4+CD8-CD45RO+ cells were sorted as the memory CD4+ T cells. Sequenced input: memory CD4+ T cells from blood. All receptors come from an adult in good health and CMV-seropositive.

The sample holds one count of this clone. This rearrangement joins TRBV6-5 to TRBJ2-5; no clear D. Germline assignment: CDR1 MNHEY and CDR2 SVGAGI. The CDR3 totals 14 residues. Between the trimmed V and J ends, which lost 3 bases and 5 bases, there was a span of 13 bases. The CDR3 DNA sequence: TGTGCCAGCAGTTATTCTCGGGCGCAGGAGACCCAGTACTTC. It is translated as CASSYSRAQETQYF.

V is TRBV29-1 and J is TRBJ2-7; D gene uncertain. The V gene's germline CDR1 is SQVTM and CDR2 ANQGSEA. V lost 7 bases and J 0 bases, leaving 10 bases between the germline ends. The CDR3 runs 12 residues. CDR3 protein: CSAQADSYEQYF. CDR3 nucleotides: TGCAGCGCCCAGGCAGACTCCTACGAGCAGTACTTC.

This clone occurred a few times. The CDR3 reads CASSDAGVDYGYTF. In DNA, the CDR3 is TGTGCCAGCAGTGACGCAGGGGTTGACTATGGCTACACCTTC. This chain links TRBV2 with TRBJ1-2; tentatively, D is TRBD1 (6 bases). Trimming left V 3 bases short and J 3 bases short, with 11 bases between. The CDR3 length is 14 residues. From germline, CDR1 is SNHLY and CDR2 FYNNEI.

The chain recombines TRBV4-2 with TRBJ1-2; possible D gene TRBD1, 6 bases. Between the trimmed V and J ends, which lost 3 bases and 7 bases, there was a span of 12 bases. The CDR3 length is 13 residues. The germline CDR1 and CDR2 sequences are LGHNA and YNFKEQ. In DNA, the CDR3 is TGTGCCAGCAGCCAGTCAGGGGCGGCTGGCTACACCTTC. It codes for CASSQSGAAGYTF.

The rearrangement uses TRBV7-2 and TRBJ1-1; tentatively, D is TRBD1 (6 bases). In germline, CDR1 is SGHTA, CDR2 FQGNSA. The CDR3 runs to 14 residues. V was cut by 1 base and J by 4 bases, with 10 bases left in between. In DNA, the CDR3 is TGTGCCAGCAGCTTAGTAGCAGGGGCCACTGAAGCTTTCTTT. This sequence encodes CASSLVAGATEAFF.

The rearrangement uses TRBV2 and TRBJ2-6; no reliable D call. The CDR3 is 14 residues long. Trimming pared 7 bases from V and 1 base from J, leaving 8 bases between. In germline, CDR1 is SNHLY, CDR2 FYNNEI. The CDR3 region has the DNA TGTGCCAGCAAGTCGGATTCTGGGGCCAACGTCCTGACTTTC. Its protein is CASKSDSGANVLTF.

The gene calls are TRBV5-1 and TRBJ2-7, with 10 positions matching TRBD1. The CDR3 sequence is 15 residues long. The germline gives CDR1 SGHRS, CDR2 YFSETQ. Trimming took 4 bases from V and 3 from J; bases not matched to a gene: 7. CDR3 amino acids: CASSATGGPGYEQYF. CDR3 in DNA: TGCGCCAGCAGCGCGACAGGGGGCCCCGGCTACGAGCAGTACTTC.

This rearrangement joins TRBV10-3 to TRBJ1-2; no reliable D call. The CDR3 extends over 15 amino acids. The V gene's germline CDR1 is ENHRY and CDR2 SYGVKD. The V gene lost 2 bases and the J gene lost 1 base, with 11 bases spanning the gap. The CDR3 DNA reads TGTGCCATCAGTGAGCCTTCGACACATAACTATGGCTACACCTTC. This sequence encodes CAISEPSTHNYGYTF.

This chain connects TRBV5-6 to TRBJ1-2; D gene unclear. CDR1 is SGHDT and CDR2 is YYEEEE in the germline V gene. This CDR3 has 15 amino acids. The V end was cut by 0 bases, the J end by 3 bases, with 12 bases between. The CDR3 DNA is TGTGCCAGCAGCTTGGGGTGGGGAGGGCACTATGGCTACACCTTC. Translated: CASSLGWGGHYGYTF.

The J gene is TRBJ1-5, the V gene TRBV2; no firm D call. The CDR3 covers 13 residues. The germline gives CDR1 SNHLY, CDR2 FYNNEI. V lost 7 bases and J lost 11, with 18 bases in between. The CDR3 coding sequence is TGTGCCAGCACCCAAGGACCGGCGTCAGCCCAGCATTTT. This encodes CASTQGPASAQHF.

The rearrangement links TRBV11-1 to TRBJ1-1, with 9 bases that match TRBD1. Germline V gene sequence: CDR1 SGHAT, CDR2 FQDESV (reference sequence). With 3 bases clipped from V and 1 base from J, the junction kept 0 bases outside the gene matches. There are 14 residues in the CDR3. The CDR3 DNA reads as TGTGCCAGCAGCTTGGACAGGGGGAACACTGAAGCTTTCTTT. Amino acids: CASSLDRGNTEAFF.

This chain connects TRBV6-5 to TRBJ1-2, with 9 positions matching TRBD1. CDR1 and CDR2 (germline): MNHEY, SVGAGI. The ends lost 2 bases at V and 4 bases at J; junction bases unmatched: 2. The CDR3 runs to 14 residues. CDR3 residues: CASSYGQGSYGYTF. CDR3 sequence (DNA): TGTGCCAGCAGTTACGGACAGGGGAGCTATGGCTACACCTTC.

The chain uses TRBV6-5 and TRBJ1-1; D gene ambiguous. CDR3 length: 13 amino acids. The germline V gene has CDR1 MNHEY and CDR2 SVGAGI. Trimming shortened V by 5 bases and J by 1 base, and 8 bases separated the two germline ends. CDR3 nucleotides: TGTGCCAGCAGTCCAACCGGGAACACTGAAGCTTTCTTT. Amino acid sequence: CASSPTGNTEAFF.

The chain has TRBV6-6 and TRBJ1-5; tentative D call: TRBD1 (6 bases). Germline V gives CDR1 MNHNY, CDR2 SVGAGI (reference sequence). The CDR3 runs to 15 residues. Trimming pared 4 bases from V and 7 bases from J, leaving 17 bases between. In DNA form, the CDR3 reads TGTGCCAGCAGTTCTAAAAACAGGGTTGGCCAGCCCCAGCATTTT. Its protein product is CASSSKNRVGQPQHF.

The chain has TRBV6-1 and TRBJ1-2, with D uncertain. Deletions cut 8 bases from V and 2 bases from J, with 12 bases between. Germline CDR1 is MNHNS and CDR2 is SASEGT. The CDR3 spans 13 residues. This chain's CDR3 is CASSRAPNYGYTF. The CDR3 region has the DNA TGTGCCAGCTCTCGCGCGCCGAACTATGGCTACACCTTC.

This rearrangement joins TRBV7-9 to TRBJ2-5, with unresolved D. Trimming left V 1 base short and J 2 bases short, with 14 bases between. The CDR3 has 16 residues. Germline assignment: CDR1 SEHNR and CDR2 FQNEAQ (reference sequence). The CDR3 nucleotides read TGTGCCAGCAGCTTAGGGAGTTCGGCAGAACAAGAGACCCAGTACTTC. Translation: CASSLGSSAEQETQYF.

This clone was seen more than once but under ten times. The genes are TRBV7-2 and TRBJ2-4, with 8 nucleotides matching TRBD1. The CDR3 spans 15 residues. The germline CDR1 and CDR2 sequences are SGHTA and FQGNSA. Trimming removed 5 bases from V and 7 bases from J; junction bases left unmatched: 10. The CDR3 DNA reads as TGTGCCAGCAGCCAAAAGGGGACAGGTTTGAACATTCAGTACTTC. It yields the protein CASSQKGTGLNIQYF.

V gene TRBV5-6 combines with J gene TRBJ2-5, with 7 positions matching TRBD1. CDR1 is SGHDT, CDR2 YYEEEE, per germline. This CDR3 is 15 amino acids long. V shed 0 bases, J shed 5 bases, and the junction held 7 bases outside the gene matches. CDR3 amino acids: CASSLVTGDGETQYF. In DNA, the CDR3 is TGTGCCAGCAGCTTGGTTACAGGGGATGGTGAGACCCAGTACTTC.

This clone has only one observation. The chain joins TRBV5-3 to TRBJ1-1, with unresolved D. TRBV5-3 is annotated as an ORF whose role is uncertain. CDR3 length: 13 residues. Trimming left V 1 base short and J 3 bases short, with 7 bases between. Here the CDR3 reads CARSLLWDTEAFF. The CDR3, as DNA: TGTGCCAGAAGCTTGTTATGGGACACTGAAGCTTTCTTT.

A few counts support this clone. V and J are TRBV2 and TRBJ2-2, with TRBD2 matching over 9 bases. The germline CDR1 and CDR2 sequences are SNHLY and FYNNEI. This CDR3 is built from 18 residues. With 2 bases clipped from V and 5 bases from J, the junction kept 12 bases outside the gene matches. DNA for the CDR3: TGTGCCAGCAGTGAATGGGGGGGACTAGCCGCGCGTACCGGGGAGCTGTTTTTT. This translates into CASSEWGGLAARTGELFF.

The CDR3 reads CASSQGTGESFNYGYTF. The CDR3 DNA sequence: TGCGCCAGCAGCCAAGGGACAGGGGAAAGCTTTAACTATGGCTACACCTTC. The V call is TRBV4-1, the J call TRBJ1-2; 9 positions match TRBD1. The CDR3 sequence is 17 residues long. V dropped 1 base and J dropped 1; count of bases not matched to a gene: 7. From germline, CDR1 is MGHRA and CDR2 YSYEKL.

The chain joins TRBV5-4 to TRBJ1-6, with 7 bases matching TRBD1. Germline-derived CDR1 and CDR2 are SGHNT and YYREEE (reference sequence). The junction had 3 bases not matched to a gene; V was cut back by 5 bases and J by 4 bases. The CDR3 consists of 14 residues. CDR3 nucleotides: TGTGCCAGCAGGGGGGGACAGTATAATTCACCCCTCCACTTT. This codes for CASRGGQYNSPLHF.

The chain joins TRBV7-2 to TRBJ1-2, with D perhaps matching TRBD1 (6 bases). V was shortened by 1 base and J by 4 bases, with 13 bases between the two germline ends. CDR1 SGHTA and CDR2 FQGNSA come from the germline V gene. The CDR3 covers 15 residues. The CDR3 DNA reads TGTGCCAGCAGCTTAGGTGGGGGGCAGGGCTATGGCTACACCTTC. Translating gives CASSLGGGQGYGYTF.